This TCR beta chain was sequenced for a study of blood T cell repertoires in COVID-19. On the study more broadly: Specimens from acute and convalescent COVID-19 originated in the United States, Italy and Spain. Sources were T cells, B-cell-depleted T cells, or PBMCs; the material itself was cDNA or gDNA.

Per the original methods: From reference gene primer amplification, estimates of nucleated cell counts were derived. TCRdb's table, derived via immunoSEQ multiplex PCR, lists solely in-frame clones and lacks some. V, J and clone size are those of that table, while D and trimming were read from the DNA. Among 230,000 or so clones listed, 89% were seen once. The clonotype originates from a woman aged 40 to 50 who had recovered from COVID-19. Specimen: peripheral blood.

Here the CDR3 DNA reads TGCGCCAGCAGCTTCTACAGCAATGAGCAGTTCTTC. Residues: CASSFYSNEQFF. The V call is TRBV5-1, the J call TRBJ2-1; unclear D gene. Trimming stripped 2 bases from V and 6 bases from J, with 6 bases between. CDR1 is SGHRS and CDR2 is YFSETQ in the germline V gene. The length of the CDR3 is 12 residues. The entire variable domain, with the rest obtained from reference TRBV5-1 and TRBJ2-1, is as follows: KAGVTQTPRYLIKTRGQQVTLSCSPISGHRSVSWYQQTPGQGLQFLFEYFSETQRNKGNFPGRFSGRQFSNSRSEMNVSTLELGDSALYLCASSFYSNEQFFGPGTRLTVL.